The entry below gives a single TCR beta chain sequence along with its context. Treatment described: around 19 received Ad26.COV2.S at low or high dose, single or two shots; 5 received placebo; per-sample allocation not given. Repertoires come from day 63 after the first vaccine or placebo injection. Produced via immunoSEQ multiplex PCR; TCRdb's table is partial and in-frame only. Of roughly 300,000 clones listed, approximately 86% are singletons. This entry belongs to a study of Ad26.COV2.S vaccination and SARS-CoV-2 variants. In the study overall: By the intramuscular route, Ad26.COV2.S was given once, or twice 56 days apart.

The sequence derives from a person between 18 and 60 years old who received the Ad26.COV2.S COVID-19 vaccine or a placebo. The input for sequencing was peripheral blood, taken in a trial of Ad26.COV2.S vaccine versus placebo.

The DNA for the CDR3 is TGTGCCAGCAGCACCGCCCTCCCCACAGGGGAGGGAACCTACGAGCAGTACTTC. Protein product: CASSTALPTGEGTYEQYF. J is TRBJ2-7 and V is TRBV7-9; possibly TRBD1 or TRBD2 for D (7 bases each). Germline CDR1 reads SEHNR; CDR2 reads FQNEAQ (reference sequence). The CDR3 is 18 amino acids. Deletions cut 5 bases from V and 2 bases from J, with 25 bases between.